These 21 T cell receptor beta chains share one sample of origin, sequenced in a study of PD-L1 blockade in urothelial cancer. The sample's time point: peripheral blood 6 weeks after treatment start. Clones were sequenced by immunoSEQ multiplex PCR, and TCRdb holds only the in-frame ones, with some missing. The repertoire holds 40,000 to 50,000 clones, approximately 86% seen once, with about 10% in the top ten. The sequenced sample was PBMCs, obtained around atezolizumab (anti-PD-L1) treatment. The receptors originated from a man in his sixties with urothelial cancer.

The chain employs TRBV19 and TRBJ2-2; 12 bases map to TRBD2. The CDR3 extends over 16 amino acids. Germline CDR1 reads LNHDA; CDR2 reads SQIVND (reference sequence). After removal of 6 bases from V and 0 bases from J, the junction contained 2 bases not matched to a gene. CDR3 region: CASSRLAGANTGELFF. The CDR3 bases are TGTGCCAGTAGCAGACTAGCGGGAGCGAACACCGGGGAGCTGTTTTTT.

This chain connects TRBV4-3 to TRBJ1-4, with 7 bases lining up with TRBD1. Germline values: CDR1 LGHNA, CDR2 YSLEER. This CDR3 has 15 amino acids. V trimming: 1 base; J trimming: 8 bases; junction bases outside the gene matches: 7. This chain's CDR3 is CASSQVRDSYEKLFF. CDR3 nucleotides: TGCGCCAGCAGCCAAGTTCGGGACAGTTACGAAAAACTGTTTTTT.

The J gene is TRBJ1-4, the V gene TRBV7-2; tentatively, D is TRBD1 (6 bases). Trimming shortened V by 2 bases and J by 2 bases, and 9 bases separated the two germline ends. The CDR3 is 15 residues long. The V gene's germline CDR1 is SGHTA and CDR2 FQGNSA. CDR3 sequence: CASSLRGLTNEKLFF. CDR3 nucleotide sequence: TGTGCCAGCAGCTTAAGGGGGTTGACTAATGAAAAACTGTTTTTT.

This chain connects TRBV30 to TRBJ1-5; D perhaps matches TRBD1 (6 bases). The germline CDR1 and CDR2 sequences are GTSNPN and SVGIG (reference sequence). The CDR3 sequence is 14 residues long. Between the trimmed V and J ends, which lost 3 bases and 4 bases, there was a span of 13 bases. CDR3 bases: TGTGCCTGGAGGGGGGCAGGGATTAATCAGCCCCAGCATTTT. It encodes CAWRGAGINQPQHF.

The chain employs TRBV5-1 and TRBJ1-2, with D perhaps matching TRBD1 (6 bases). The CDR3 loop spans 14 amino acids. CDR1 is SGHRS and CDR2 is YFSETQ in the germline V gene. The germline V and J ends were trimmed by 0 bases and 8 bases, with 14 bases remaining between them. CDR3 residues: CASSLGGGAGGYTF. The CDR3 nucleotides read TGCGCCAGCAGCTTGGGGGGGGGCGCCGGGGGCTACACCTTC.

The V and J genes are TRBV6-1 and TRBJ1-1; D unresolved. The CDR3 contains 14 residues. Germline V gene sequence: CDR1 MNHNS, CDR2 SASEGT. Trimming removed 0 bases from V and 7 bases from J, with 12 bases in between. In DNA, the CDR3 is TGTGCCAGCAGTGAAGCGCGTATTCCCGGTGAAGCTTTCTTT. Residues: CASSEARIPGEAFF.

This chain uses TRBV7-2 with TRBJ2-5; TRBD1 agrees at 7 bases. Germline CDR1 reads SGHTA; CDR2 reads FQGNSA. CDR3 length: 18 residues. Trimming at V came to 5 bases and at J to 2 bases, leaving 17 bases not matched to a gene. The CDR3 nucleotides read TGTGCCAGCAGCGCAAAATTTCGACAGGGTAGGGAACAAGAGACCCAGTACTTC. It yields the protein CASSAKFRQGREQETQYF.

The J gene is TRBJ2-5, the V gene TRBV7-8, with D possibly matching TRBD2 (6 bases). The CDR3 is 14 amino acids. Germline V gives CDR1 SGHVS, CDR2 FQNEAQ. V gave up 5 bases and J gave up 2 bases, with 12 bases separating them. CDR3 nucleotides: TGTGCCAGCAGCCCGGGGAGGCAACAAGAGACCCAGTACTTC. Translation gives CASSPGRQQETQYF.

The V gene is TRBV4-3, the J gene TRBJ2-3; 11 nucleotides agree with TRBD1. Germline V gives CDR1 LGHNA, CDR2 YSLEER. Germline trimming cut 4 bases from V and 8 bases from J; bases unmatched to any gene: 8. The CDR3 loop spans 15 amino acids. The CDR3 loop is CASSPDRGLWGTQYF. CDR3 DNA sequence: TGCGCCAGCAGCCCGGACAGGGGGCTATGGGGTACGCAGTATTTT.

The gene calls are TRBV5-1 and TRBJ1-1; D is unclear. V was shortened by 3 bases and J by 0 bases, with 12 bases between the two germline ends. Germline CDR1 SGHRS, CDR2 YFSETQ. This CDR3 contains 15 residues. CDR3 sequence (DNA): TGCGCCAGCAGCTCGGGAACAATCATGAACACTGAAGCTTTCTTT. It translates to CASSSGTIMNTEAFF.

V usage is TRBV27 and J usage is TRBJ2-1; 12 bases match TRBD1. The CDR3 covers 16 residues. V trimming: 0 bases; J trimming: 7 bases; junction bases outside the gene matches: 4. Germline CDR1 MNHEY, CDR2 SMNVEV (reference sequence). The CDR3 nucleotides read TGTGCCAGCAGTTTATCCGGGACAGGGGGCGGGAATGAGCAGTTCTTC. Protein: CASSLSGTGGGNEQFF.

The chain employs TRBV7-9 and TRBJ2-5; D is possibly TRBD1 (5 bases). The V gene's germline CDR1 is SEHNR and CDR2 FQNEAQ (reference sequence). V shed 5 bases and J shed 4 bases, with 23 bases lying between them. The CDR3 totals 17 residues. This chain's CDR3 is CASSPRMLGVYGETQYF. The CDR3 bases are TGTGCCAGCAGCCCACGGATGCTAGGGGTTTATGGAGAGACCCAGTACTTC.

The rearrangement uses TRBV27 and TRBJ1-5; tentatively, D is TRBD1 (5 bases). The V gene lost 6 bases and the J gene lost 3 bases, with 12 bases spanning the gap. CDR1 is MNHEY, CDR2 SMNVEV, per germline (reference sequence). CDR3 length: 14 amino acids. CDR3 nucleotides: TGTGCCAGCAGCTTCGACAGTTCCAATCAGCCCCAGCATTTT. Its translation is CASSFDSSNQPQHF.

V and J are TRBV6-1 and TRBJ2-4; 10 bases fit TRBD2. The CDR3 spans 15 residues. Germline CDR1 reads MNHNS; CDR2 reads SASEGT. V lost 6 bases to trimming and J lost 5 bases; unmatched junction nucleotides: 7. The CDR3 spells CASRASGGPQNIQYF. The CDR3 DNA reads TGTGCCAGCAGGGCTAGCGGGGGTCCCCAAAACATTCAGTACTTC.

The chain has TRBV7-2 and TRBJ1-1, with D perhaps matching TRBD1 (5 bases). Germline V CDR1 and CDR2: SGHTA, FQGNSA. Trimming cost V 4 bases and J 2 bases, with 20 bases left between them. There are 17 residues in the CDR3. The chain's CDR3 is CASSSRTITALNTEAFF. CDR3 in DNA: TGTGCCAGCAGCTCCCGGACAATAACCGCCCTCAACACTGAAGCTTTCTTT.

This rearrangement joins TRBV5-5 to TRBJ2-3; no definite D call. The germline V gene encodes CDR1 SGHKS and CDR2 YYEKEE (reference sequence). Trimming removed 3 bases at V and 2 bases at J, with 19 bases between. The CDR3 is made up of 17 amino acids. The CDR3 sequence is CASSSPGPSLATDTQYF. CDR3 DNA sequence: TGTGCCAGCAGCTCACCGGGTCCTTCCCTGGCCACAGATACGCAGTATTTT.

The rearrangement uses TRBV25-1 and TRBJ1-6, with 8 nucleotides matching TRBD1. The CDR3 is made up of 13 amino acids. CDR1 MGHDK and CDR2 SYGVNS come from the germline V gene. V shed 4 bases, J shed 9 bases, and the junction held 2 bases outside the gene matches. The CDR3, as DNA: TGTGCCAGCAGTGCAACAGGGGGTTCACCCCTCCACTTT. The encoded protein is CASSATGGSPLHF.

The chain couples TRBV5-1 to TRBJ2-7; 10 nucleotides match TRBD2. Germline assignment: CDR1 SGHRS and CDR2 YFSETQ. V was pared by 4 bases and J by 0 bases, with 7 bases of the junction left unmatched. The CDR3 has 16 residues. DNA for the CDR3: TGCGCCAGCAGCCCCCGGGCTAGCGGGGGCTCCTACGAGCAGTACTTC. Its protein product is CASSPRASGGSYEQYF.

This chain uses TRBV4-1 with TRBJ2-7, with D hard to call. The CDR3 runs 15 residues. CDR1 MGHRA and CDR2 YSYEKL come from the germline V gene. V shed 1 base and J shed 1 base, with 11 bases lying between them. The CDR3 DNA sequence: TGCGCCAGCAGCCAAGGTGGTGCAGCGTCCTACGAGCAGTACTTC. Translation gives CASSQGGAASYEQYF.

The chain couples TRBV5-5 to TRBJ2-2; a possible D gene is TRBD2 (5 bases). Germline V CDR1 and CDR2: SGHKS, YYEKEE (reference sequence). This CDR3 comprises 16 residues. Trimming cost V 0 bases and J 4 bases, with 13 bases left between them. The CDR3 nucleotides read TGTGCCAGCAGCTTGGAAGAGGGCGAGGTCACCGGGGAGCTGTTTTTT. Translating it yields CASSLEEGEVTGELFF.

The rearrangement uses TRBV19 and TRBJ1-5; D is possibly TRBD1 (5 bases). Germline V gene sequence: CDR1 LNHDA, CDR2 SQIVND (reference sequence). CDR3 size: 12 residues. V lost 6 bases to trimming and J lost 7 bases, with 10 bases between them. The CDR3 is CASRKEGQPQHF. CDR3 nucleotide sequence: TGTGCCAGTAGAAAGGAGGGGCAGCCCCAGCATTTT. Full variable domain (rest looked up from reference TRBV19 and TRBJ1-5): DGGITQSPKYLFRKEGQNVTLSCEQNLNHDAMYWYRQDPGQGLRLIYYSQIVNDFQKGDIAEGYSVSREKKESFPLTVTSAQKNPTAFYLCASRKEGQPQHFGDGTRLSIL.